The 16 T cell receptor beta chains in this list originate from one sample, sequenced in a study of blood T cell repertoires in COVID-19. Sequencing was performed with immunoSEQ multiplex PCR; in TCRdb, only in-frame clones are kept and a portion is missing. The profile shows about 14,000 clones, roughly 89% of them singletons. Sequenced: peripheral blood. Receptors were obtained from a human donor with active COVID-19. The donor label of this sample is uncertain.

This chain links TRBV5-1 with TRBJ2-2; D not resolved. The CDR3 loop spans 15 amino acids. Looked up from germline, CDR1 is SGHRS and CDR2 is YFSETQ. Trimming removed 2 bases from V and 0 bases from J, with 8 bases in between. The CDR3, as DNA: TGCGCCAGCAGCTTCGACTTGACGAACACCGGGGAGCTGTTTTTT. This translates into CASSFDLTNTGELFF.

This chain connects TRBV10-3 to TRBJ2-7; 9 bases line up with TRBD2. Germline V gives CDR1 ENHRY, CDR2 SYGVKD. The CDR3 spans 12 residues. Trimming at V came to 5 bases and at J to 5 bases, leaving 1 base not matched to a gene. CDR3 nucleotides: TGTGCCATCAGTTTAGCGGGAGACGAGCAGTACTTC. Residues: CAISLAGDEQYF.

The gene calls are TRBV2 and TRBJ1-5, with a tentative D call TRBD1 (5 bases). The CDR3 has 14 residues. The germline CDR1 and CDR2 sequences are SNHLY and FYNNEI. V lost 6 bases, J lost 5 bases, and 14 bases lay in between. The CDR3 DNA follows: TGTGCCAGCAGGCGAACGGGGGGGGATCAGCCCCAGCATTTT. It codes for CASRRTGGDQPQHF.

This chain connects TRBV9 to TRBJ2-3, with 9 positions matching TRBD2. Germline V gene lookup returns CDR1 SGDLS and CDR2 YYNGEE. Losses at the gene ends were 4 bases for V and 4 bases for J; bases not matched to a gene: 7. This CDR3 is built from 15 residues. CDR3 in amino acids: CASSPRGGSPDTQYF. CDR3 in DNA: TGTGCCAGCAGCCCGCGGGGGGGCTCCCCAGATACGCAGTATTTT.

The chain links TRBV3-1 (or the pseudogene TRBV3-2) to TRBJ1-2, with TRBD1 matching over 11 bases. This CDR3 spans 14 amino acids. Trimming cost V 4 bases and J 4 bases; bases outside gene matches: 2. Germline V gene sequence: CDR1 LGHDT, CDR2 YNNKEL (reference sequence). The CDR3 reads CASSPGTGGYGYTF. The CDR3 region has the DNA TGTGCCAGCAGCCCAGGGACAGGGGGCTATGGCTACACCTTC.

The rearrangement links TRBV4-2 to TRBJ2-3, with D uncertain. This CDR3 has 11 amino acids. The V gene's germline CDR1 is LGHNA and CDR2 YNFKEQ. V gave up 9 bases and J gave up 0 bases, with 4 bases separating them. The CDR3 DNA is TGTGCCAGTTCTAGCACAGATACGCAGTATTTT. Protein: CASSSTDTQYF.

This chain links TRBV4-2 with TRBJ2-7; TRBD2 matches 13 bases. Germline-derived CDR1 and CDR2 are LGHNA and YNFKEQ. V was pared by 4 bases and J by 6 bases, with 3 bases of the junction left unmatched. The CDR3 has 14 residues. As DNA, the CDR3 is TGTGCCAGCAGCCTAGGACTAGCGGGAGCCGAGCAGTACTTC. Its protein is CASSLGLAGAEQYF.

The genes are TRBV4-1 and TRBJ2-7; 9 nucleotides line up with TRBD2. In germline, CDR1 is MGHRA, CDR2 YSYEKL. The junction had 16 bases not matched to a gene; V was cut back by 1 base and J by 0 bases. There are 20 residues in the CDR3. In nucleotides, the CDR3 is TGCGCCAGCAGCCAAGTGATCTCAGGAGGGAGCGGGGGGATCTCCTACGAGCAGTACTTC. Its translation: CASSQVISGGSGGISYEQYF.

J is TRBJ1-3 and V is TRBV2; 9 bases map to TRBD1. The junction had 7 bases not matched to a gene; V was cut back by 7 bases and J by 0 bases. In germline, CDR1 is SNHLY, CDR2 FYNNEI. CDR3 length equals 16 residues. CDR3 sequence reads: CASIGQGLNSGNTIYF. The CDR3 region has the DNA TGTGCCAGCATCGGACAGGGGCTTAACTCTGGAAACACCATATATTTT.

The genes are TRBV28 and TRBJ1-4; D perhaps matches TRBD1 (5 bases). This CDR3 spans 14 amino acids. Trimming removed 3 bases at V and 2 bases at J, with 7 bases between. Germline loops: CDR1 MDHEN, CDR2 SYDVKM. This CDR3 reads CASSFAGTNEKLFF. The CDR3 DNA is TGTGCCAGCAGTTTTGCAGGGACTAATGAAAAACTGTTTTTT.

This clone was observed a handful of times. The chain combines TRBV14 with TRBJ2-1; TRBD2 matches at 8 bases. The CDR3 extends over 17 amino acids. CDR1 and CDR2 (germline): SGHDN, FVKESK. Unmatched junction bases numbered 15, after V lost 4 bases and J lost 7 bases. The CDR3 DNA is TGTGCCAGCAGCCCGAAAGTGGGGACTAGGCCCTTGAATGAGCAGTTCTTC. Translating gives CASSPKVGTRPLNEQFF.

This clone showed up just once. The chain combines TRBV6-5 with TRBJ2-5, with 7 bases that match TRBD1. There are 13 residues in the CDR3. After removal of 8 bases from V and 0 bases from J, the junction contained 3 bases not matched to a gene. Germline V lookup: CDR1 MNHEY, CDR2 SVGAGI. The CDR3 sequence: CASRDSNQETQYF. The CDR3 DNA sequence: TGTGCCAGCCGGGACAGCAACCAAGAGACCCAGTACTTC.

The chain uses TRBV10-3 and TRBJ2-3, with 8 bases lining up with TRBD1. Trimming at V came to 11 bases and at J to 6 bases, leaving 7 bases not matched to a gene. Germline V CDR1 and CDR2: ENHRY, SYGVKD. CDR3 length equals 12 residues. The CDR3 sequence is CASRTGTDTQYF. DNA of the CDR3: TGTGCCTCTCGGACAGGGACGGATACGCAGTATTTT.

The gene calls are TRBV27 and TRBJ1-4, with a tentative D call TRBD1 (5 bases). The CDR3 totals 16 residues. Germline V CDR1 and CDR2: MNHEY, SMNVEV (reference sequence). Trimming removed 5 bases at V and 7 bases at J, with 20 bases between. The chain's CDR3 is CASSPAIQDVGEKLFF. As DNA, the CDR3 is TGTGCCAGCAGTCCCGCAATACAGGATGTGGGTGAAAAACTGTTTTTT.

This rearrangement joins TRBV7-3 to TRBJ2-5; D gene uncertain. V dropped 0 bases and J dropped 1 base, with 3 bases sitting between them. Looked up from germline, CDR1 is SGHTA and CDR2 is FQGTGA. This CDR3 spans 13 amino acids. The CDR3 region is CASSLTLQETQYF. CDR3 nucleotide sequence: TGTGCCAGCAGCTTAACCCTCCAAGAGACCCAGTACTTC.

The sample holds one count of this clone. This chain uses TRBV7-9 with TRBJ1-1; D is uncertain. This CDR3 has 10 residues. V was pared by 3 bases and J by 8 bases, with 4 bases between. The germline CDR1 and CDR2 sequences are SEHNR and FQNEAQ (reference sequence). The CDR3 DNA reads TGTGCCAGCAGCTTCCTCGAAGCTTTCTTT. Its translation: CASSFLEAFF.